The source of this T cell receptor (beta chain) is a study of PD-1 blockade in classical Hodgkin lymphoma. The CDR3 is made up of 15 amino acids. Germline CDR1 KGHSH, CDR2 LQKENI. Unmatched junction bases numbered 6, after V lost 4 bases and J lost 7 bases. Autologous stem cell transplantation was followed by relapse in every patient, and brentuximab vedotin exposure varied. The method was immunoSEQ multiplex PCR; TCRdb's version includes in-frame clones alone and lacks a portion of them. The data hold tens of thousands of clones, with about two thirds observed a single time. The TCR was taken from a human donor with classical Hodgkin lymphoma. The input for sequencing was peripheral blood mononuclear cells (PBMCs), taken before the second cycle of nivolumab. V is TRBV18 and J is TRBJ1-5; 11 nucleotides line up with TRBD1. The CDR3 is CASSRGTGGEQPQHF. The CDR3 region has the DNA TGTGCCAGCTCACGAGGGACAGGGGGTGAGCAGCCCCAGCATTTT. Full variable domain (missing parts from reference TRBV18 and TRBJ1-5): NAGVMQNPRHLVRRRGQEARLRCSPMKGHSHVYWYRQLPEEGLKFMVYLQKENIIDESGMPKERFSAEFPKEGPSILRIQQVVRGDSAAYFCASSRGTGGEQPQHFGDGTRLSIL.